This paragraph reports one T cell receptor beta chain. Its antigen is unknown. Data came from immunoSEQ multiplex PCR; TCRdb stores just in-frame clones and leaves some out. The data show 100,000 to 150,000 clones, 80% to 90% seen once. The sample comes from a study of T cell responses to AZD1222 COVID-19 vaccine. Regarding the study as a whole: Nearly half of spike-specific TCRs reportedly go after variant regions that carry no mutations. CD4 TCRs associated with vaccination spanned spike, dominating at 160-218 and 743-854. Repertoire collection took place solely once the T cell response had peaked. Baseline seropositivity characterized only six AZD1222 recipients.

Germline V gene sequence: CDR1 MDHEN, CDR2 SYDVKM. J gave up 8 bases and V 2 bases, and 8 bases lay outside the gene matches. CDR3 length equals 15 residues. The sample in question was peripheral blood, obtained on day 0 of AZD1222 vaccination. The V and J genes are TRBV28 and TRBJ1-1; 10 nucleotides agree with TRBD1. This clonotype was sampled from an adult in good health. CDR3 loop: CASSLRTGTGAEAFF. The CDR3 DNA is TGTGCCAGCAGTTTACGAACCGGGACAGGGGCCGAAGCTTTCTTT.